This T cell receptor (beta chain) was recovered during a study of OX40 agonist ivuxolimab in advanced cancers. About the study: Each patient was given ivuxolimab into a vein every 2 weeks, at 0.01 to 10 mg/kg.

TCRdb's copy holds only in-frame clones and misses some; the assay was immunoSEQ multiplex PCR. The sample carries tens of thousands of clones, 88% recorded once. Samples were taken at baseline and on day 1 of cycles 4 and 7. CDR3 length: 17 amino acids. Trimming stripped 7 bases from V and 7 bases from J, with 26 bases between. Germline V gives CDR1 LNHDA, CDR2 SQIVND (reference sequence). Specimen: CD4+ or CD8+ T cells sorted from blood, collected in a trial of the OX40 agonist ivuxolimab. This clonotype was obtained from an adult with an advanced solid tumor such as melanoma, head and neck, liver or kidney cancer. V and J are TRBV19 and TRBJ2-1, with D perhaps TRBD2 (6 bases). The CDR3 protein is CASTKGAAGRLLNEQFF. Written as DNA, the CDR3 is TGTGCCAGTACCAAAGGGGCGGCGGGAAGGCTTTTGAATGAGCAGTTCTTC.